The T cell receptor beta chain under discussion was sequenced for a study of blood T cell repertoires in COVID-19. Sequenced by immunoSEQ multiplex PCR; TCRdb stores in-frame clones only, minus some. The sample lists about 260,000 clones; about 88% were seen once. Trimming left V 5 bases short and J 0 bases short, with 13 bases between. The CDR3 has 15 residues. Per the germline V gene, CDR1 is SGDLS and CDR2 is YYNGEE. The receptor's source is a young man with active or convalescent COVID-19. This rearrangement joins TRBV9 to TRBJ2-3; possible D gene TRBD2, 5 bases. The sample was peripheral blood. The CDR3 here is CASSGSGISTDTQYF. CDR3 coding DNA: TGTGCCAGCAGTGGGAGCGGAATTAGCACAGATACGCAGTATTTT.